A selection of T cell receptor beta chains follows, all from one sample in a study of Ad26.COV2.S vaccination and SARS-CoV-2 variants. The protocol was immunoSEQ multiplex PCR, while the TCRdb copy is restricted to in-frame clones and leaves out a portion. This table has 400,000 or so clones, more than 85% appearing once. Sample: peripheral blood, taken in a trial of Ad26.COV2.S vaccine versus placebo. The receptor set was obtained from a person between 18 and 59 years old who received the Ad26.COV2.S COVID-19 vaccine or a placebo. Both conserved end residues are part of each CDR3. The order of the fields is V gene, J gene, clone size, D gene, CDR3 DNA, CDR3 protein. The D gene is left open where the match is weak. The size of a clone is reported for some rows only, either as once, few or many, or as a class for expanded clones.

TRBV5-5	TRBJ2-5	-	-	TGTGCCAGCAGGTTCAGTGGGATGGGTTGGGAAGTAGAGACCCAGTACTTC	CASRFSGMGWEVETQYF
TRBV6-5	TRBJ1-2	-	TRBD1	TGTGCCAGCAGGAAGGGACAGAACTATGGCTACACCTTC	CASRKGQNYGYTF
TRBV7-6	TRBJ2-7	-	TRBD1	TGTGCCAGCAGCTTGACAGGGACCTACGAGCAGTACTTC	CASSLTGTYEQYF
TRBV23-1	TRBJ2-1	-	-	TGCGCCAGCAACGACGGTGAGCAGTTCTTC	CASNDGEQFF
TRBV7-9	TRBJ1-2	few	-	TGTGCCAGCAGCTCAGACAGTTCGATCTATGGCTACACCTTC	CASSSDSSIYGYTF
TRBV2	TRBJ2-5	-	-	TGTGCCAGCAGGACGGACGGATCGTTCAGAGAGACCCAGTACTTC	CASRTDGSFRETQYF
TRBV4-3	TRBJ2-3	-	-	TGCGCCAGCAGCCAAGGACCGGGCCCAGATACGCAGTATTTT	CASSQGPGPDTQYF
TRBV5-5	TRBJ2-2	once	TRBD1	TGTGCCAGCAGCTTGTACAGGGGCACCGGGGAGCTGTTTTTT	CASSLYRGTGELFF
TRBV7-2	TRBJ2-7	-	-	TGTGCCAGCAGCTTAGTGGGACTCTTCTACGAGCAGTACTTC	CASSLVGLFYEQYF
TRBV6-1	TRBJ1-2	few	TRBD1	TGTGCCAGCAGTGAATTTGACAGGGGTTATGGCTACACCTTC	CASSEFDRGYGYTF
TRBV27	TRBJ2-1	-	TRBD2	TGTGCCAGCACCCCGGGGGGATACTCCTACAATGAGCAGTTCTTC	CASTPGGYSYNEQFF
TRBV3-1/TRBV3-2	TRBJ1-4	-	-	TGTGCCAGCAGCCCCGGACAGTTTAATGAAAAACTGTTTTTT	CASSPGQFNEKLFF
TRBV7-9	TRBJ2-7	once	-	TGTGCCAGCAGCTTAGTCTTGGGGACGCCGTACTTC	CASSLVLGTPYF
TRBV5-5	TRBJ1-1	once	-	TGTGCCAGCAGCATCGGACCCTCGAACACTGAAGCTTTCTTT	CASSIGPSNTEAFF
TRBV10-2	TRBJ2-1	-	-	TGCGCCAGCCGGGTATACAATGAGCAGTTCTTC	CASRVYNEQFF
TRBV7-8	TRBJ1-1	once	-	TGTGCCAGCAGCTTAGGTCGGGTAGGGCGATGGACTGAAGCTTTCTTT	CASSLGRVGRWTEAFF
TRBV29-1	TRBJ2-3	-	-	TGCAGCGTTGATCGTGACGATACGCAGTATTTT	CSVDRDDTQYF
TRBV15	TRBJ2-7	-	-	TGTGCCACCAGCAGAGACGCTTTACAGGGATACGAGCAGTACTTC	CATSRDALQGYEQYF
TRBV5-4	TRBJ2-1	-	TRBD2	TGTGCCAGCAGCTCCCCGGGACTAGCGGAATGGGGAGGCCATGAGCAGTTCTTC	CASSSPGLAEWGGHEQFF
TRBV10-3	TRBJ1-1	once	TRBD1	TGTGCCATCAGTGTGGCCCGACAGGGGGTGCCCATGAACACTGAAGCTTTCTTT	CAISVARQGVPMNTEAFF
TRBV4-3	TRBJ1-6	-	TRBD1	TGCGCCAGCAGCCTCATCGGACAGGGGGCTTATAATTCACCCCTCCACTTT	CASSLIGQGAYNSPLHF
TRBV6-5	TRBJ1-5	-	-	TGTGCCAGCAGTTTCGACGGCCCCAATCAGCCCCAGCATTTT	CASSFDGPNQPQHF
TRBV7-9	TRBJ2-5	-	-	TGTGCCAGCAGCTTAATCGGGGGAGGAAAGGAGACCCAGTACTTC	CASSLIGGGKETQYF
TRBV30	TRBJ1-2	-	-	TGTGCGGTGGACGGGGCAGACTCTTTAGGAGGCTACACCTTC	CAVDGADSLGGYTF
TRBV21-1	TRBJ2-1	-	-	TGTGCCAGCAGCAACCACGACAGGGCTCAAGGCAATGAGCAGTTCTTC	CASSNHDRAQGNEQFF
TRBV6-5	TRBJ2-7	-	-	TGTGCCAGCAGTTCTGGGGTCTCCTACGAGCAGTACTTC	CASSSGVSYEQYF
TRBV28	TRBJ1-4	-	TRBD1	TGTGCCAGCAGCCGCGGGACAGGGTTAACTAATGAAAAACTGTTTTTT	CASSRGTGLTNEKLFF
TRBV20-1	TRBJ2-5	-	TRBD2	TGCAGTGCTAAAAGCGGGGGCCCCTCCTACTTC	CSAKSGGPSYF
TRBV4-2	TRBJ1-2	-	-	TGTGCCAGCAGCCAAGATCCGGGCACCAACTATGGCTACACCTTC	CASSQDPGTNYGYTF
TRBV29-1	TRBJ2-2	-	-	TGCAGCGCTTGGGTCACCGGGGAGCTGTTTTTT	CSAWVTGELFF
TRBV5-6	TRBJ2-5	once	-	TGTGCCAGCAGCTTAGAGGGGACCCAGTACTTC	CASSLEGTQYF
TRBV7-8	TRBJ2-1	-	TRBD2	TGTGCCAGTAATTGGCTTGCGGGGGGGCAGAATGAGCAGTTCTTC	CASNWLAGGQNEQFF
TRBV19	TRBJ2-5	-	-	TGTGCCAGTAGTATAGATCAATACTACCAAGAGACCCAGTACTTC	CASSIDQYYQETQYF
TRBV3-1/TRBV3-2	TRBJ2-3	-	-	TGTGCCAGCAGCCAAGATGCTTCGGGAGATACGCAGTATTTT	CASSQDASGDTQYF
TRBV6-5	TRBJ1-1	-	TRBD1	TGTGCCAGCAGGGTGGACAGGGGGGGCACTGAAGCTTTCTTT	CASRVDRGGTEAFF
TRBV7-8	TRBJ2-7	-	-	TGTGCCAGCACCCCTGGGGAGCTAGCCGTCGGCTACGAGCAGTACTTC	CASTPGELAVGYEQYF
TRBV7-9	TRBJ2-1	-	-	TGTGCCAGCAGCTTAGCAACTTCCTACAATGAGCAGTTCTTC	CASSLATSYNEQFF